This T cell receptor beta chain comes out of a study of shared clonotypes between healthy human individuals. The ends were cut back, 4 bases at V and 0 bases at J, with 7 bases in the middle. The germline V gene has CDR1 MGHRA and CDR2 YSYEKL. This CDR3 is 14 amino acids long. The table came from immunoSEQ multiplex PCR; TCRdb's copy has only in-frame clones and leaves some out. The sample yields roughly 2 million clones, about 95% seen once. Selected positively for CCR7 and CD45RO-negative, naive CD8 cells excluded terminally differentiated effector memory CD45RA+ cells. The clonotype was recovered from a man between 18 and 35 years old in good health. This chain connects TRBV4-1 to TRBJ1-3, with D unclear. Source material: naive CD8+ T cells sorted from blood. As DNA, the CDR3 is TGCGCCAGCAGCCCGGGTGACTCTGGAAACACCATATATTTT. This encodes CASSPGDSGNTIYF.